The entry below gives a single T cell receptor beta chain sequence along with its context. As originally analysed: The authors estimated nucleated cell counts from reference gene primer amplification. Here immunoSEQ multiplex PCR was the method, and the copy in TCRdb shows in-frame clones only, minus some. V, J and clone size are taken as reported in that table, and D and trimming were inferred from the DNA itself. Seen here are about 100,000 clones, roughly 84% observed once, and the top ten hold about an eighth. This sample was included in a study of blood T cell repertoires in COVID-19. The TCR sequence derives from a woman aged 60-70 years in a cohort sampled during active or convalescent COVID-19. The sequencing sample was made of peripheral blood.

The CDR3 DNA is TGTGCCAGTAGTATCCCTGAGAGCACAGATACGCAGTATTTT. Encoded protein: CASSIPESTDTQYF. This chain joins TRBV19 and TRBJ2-3, with D unresolved. Trimming shortened V by 3 bases and J by 0 bases, and 7 bases separated the two germline ends. The CDR3 covers 14 residues. Germline lookup yields CDR1 LNHDA and CDR2 SQIVND (reference sequence).